Listed below are T cell receptor beta chains from one sample, sequenced in a study of T cells in Graves' hyperthyroidism and ophthalmopathy. TCRdb analysed the multiplex PCR reads with MiXCR anew, one entry per CDR3 protein. Here the sample spans 370,000 or so distinct CDR3 sequences, about 13% being singletons. Sequenced input: blood. The receptors stem from a man in his thirties or forties with Graves' hyperthyroidism that later progressed to Graves' ophthalmopathy. Both conserved end residues are part of each CDR3. The D gene is left open where the match is weak. Size is omitted from some rows. Given values are once, few, many or a class for expanded clones.

CDR3 protein | CDR3 DNA | clone size | D gene | J gene | V gene
CASSLVWPEQETQYF | TGCGCCAGCAGCTTGGTTTGGCCCGAACAAGAGACCCAGTACTTC | . | . | TRBJ2-5 | TRBV5-1
CASSLYGGGAETQYF | TGTGCCAGCAGTCTTTATGGGGGGGGCGCAGAGACCCAGTACTTC | many | . | TRBJ2-5 | TRBV28
CASSFGSGDNEQFF | TGTGCCAGCAGTTTTGGTAGCGGGGACAATGAGCAGTTCTTC | many | TRBD2 | TRBJ2-1 | TRBV12-3/TRBV12-4
CASSFEGGSTDTQYF | TGTGCCAGCAGCTTTGAGGGAGGGAGCACAGATACGCAGTATTTT | . | TRBD2 | TRBJ2-3 | TRBV7-6
CASSQLPSSYNEQFF | TGTGCCAGCAGCCAACTACCGAGCTCCTACAATGAGCAGTTCTTC | many | . | TRBJ2-1 | TRBV28
CASSLTQGAGTDTQYF | TGTGCCAGCAGCTTAACGCAGGGAGCAGGCACAGATACGCAGTATTTT | many | . | TRBJ2-3 | TRBV11-2
CASSWAGQGARVGEKLFF | TGTGCCAGCAGCTGGGCTGGACAGGGGGCGCGGGTCGGTGAAAAACTGTTTTTT | many | TRBD1 | TRBJ1-4 | TRBV5-5
CASSQDERRGRGEQYF | TGCGCCAGCAGCCAAGATGAGCGGCGGGGGAGAGGCGAGCAGTACTTC | . | TRBD2 | TRBJ2-7 | TRBV4-1
CASSNRGRTPYGYTF | TGTGCCAGCAGTAACAGGGGCCGTACCCCTTATGGCTACACCTTC | many | TRBD1 | TRBJ1-2 | TRBV11-3
CASSYGEGTGELFF | TGTGCCAGCAGTTACGGGGAAGGGACCGGGGAGCTGTTTTTT | . | . | TRBJ2-2 | TRBV6-5
CSARDRRSYEQYF | TGCAGTGCTAGGGACAGGCGCTCCTACGAGCAGTACTTC | . | TRBD1 | TRBJ2-7 | TRBV20-1
CTSRTGGGYGYTF | TGTACCAGCAGGACAGGGGGAGGCTATGGCTACACCTTC | . | TRBD1 | TRBJ1-2 | TRBV2
CSARSNRVANEQFF | TGCAGTGCTAGATCAAACAGGGTGGCCAATGAGCAGTTCTTC | . | . | TRBJ2-1 | TRBV20-1
CASSPLQSTDTQYF | TGCGCCAGCAGCCCTCTCCAGTCCACAGATACGCAGTATTTT | . | . | TRBJ2-3 | TRBV5-1
CATEEAGSYEQYF | TGTGCCACCGAGGAAGCGGGAAGCTACGAGCAGTACTTC | many | TRBD2 | TRBJ2-7 | TRBV6-1
CASSSGTHLQGYTF | TGTGCCAGCAGTTCCGGGACGCATCTCCAAGGCTACACCTTC | few | . | TRBJ1-2 | TRBV14
CASSRGASYEQYF | TGTGCCAGCAGCAGGGGCGCTTCCTACGAGCAGTACTTC | many | . | TRBJ2-7 | TRBV2
CAWTLGDRTYGYTF | TGTGCCTGGACCCTGGGGGACCGCACCTATGGCTACACCTTC | many | . | TRBJ1-2 | TRBV30
CASSQASRLAGGNEQFF | TGTGCCAGCAGCCAAGCCAGTCGGCTAGCGGGGGGTAATGAGCAGTTCTTC | . | TRBD2 | TRBJ2-1 | TRBV4-2
CASRTRSDYNEQFF | TGCGCCAGCAGGACTAGGTCTGACTACAATGAGCAGTTCTTC | . | . | TRBJ2-1 | TRBV5-1
CASRITGLRSYNSPLHF | TGTGCCAGCAGAATAACAGGGCTACGCTCCTATAATTCACCCCTCCACTTT | few | . | TRBJ1-6 | TRBV6-2/TRBV6-3
CASSLGLGQVKKLFF | TGTGCCAGCAGCTTAGGGTTGGGACAGGTTAAAAAACTGTTTTTT | . | TRBD1 | TRBJ1-4 | TRBV7-2
CSARVTAQGNYGYTF | TGCAGTGCTAGAGTCACGGCGCAGGGGAACTATGGCTACACCTTC | . | . | TRBJ1-2 | TRBV20-1
CSVSFPTNTEAFF | TGCAGTGTTAGTTTCCCTACGAACACTGAAGCTTTCTTT | . | . | TRBJ1-1 | TRBV20-1
CASRRQGAGNTIYF | TGTGCCAGCAGACGACAGGGAGCAGGAAACACCATATATTTT | many | TRBD1 | TRBJ1-3 | TRBV13
CASSVETSGNEQFF | TGTGCCAGCAGCGTAGAGACTAGCGGGAATGAGCAGTTCTTC | . | TRBD2 | TRBJ2-1 | TRBV13
CASSVSGVLNTGELFF | TGTGCCAGCAGCGTATCAGGGGTACTTAACACCGGGGAGCTGTTTTTT | . | . | TRBJ2-2 | TRBV9
CASSGAQGKAFF | TGTGCCAGCTCAGGGGCACAGGGGAAAGCTTTCTTT | many | TRBD1 | TRBJ1-1 | TRBV18